Listed below are T cell receptor beta chains from one sample, sequenced in a study of blood T cell repertoires in COVID-19. The repertoire was sequenced with immunoSEQ multiplex PCR; TCRdb's copy has only in-frame clones and lacks some. The sample includes about 80,000 clones, around 81% of them seen just once. Material: peripheral blood. The source is a human donor in a cohort sampled during active COVID-19. Each CDR3 is given with its conserved first and last residue. D genes are given only for firm matches. Some rows mark clone size as missing; the rest say once, few, many or name a class of expanded clone.

D gene,clone size,V gene,J gene,CDR3 DNA,CDR3 protein
NA,once,TRBV21-1,TRBJ1-3,TGTGCCAGCAGCAAAGCAATAGCGGGGTATGGAAACACCATATATTTT,CASSKAIAGYGNTIYF
TRBD2,once,TRBV7-2,TRBJ2-5,TGTGCCAGCAGCTTAGCTAGCGGGGGTTTAGAGACCCAGTACTTC,CASSLASGGLETQYF
NA,NA,TRBV5-1,TRBJ2-5,TGCGCCAGCAGCGTAGCTCAAGAGACCCAGTACTTC,CASSVAQETQYF
NA,NA,TRBV11-3,TRBJ2-2,TGTGCCAGCAGCTCCCTTAGCCCGTACACCGGGGAGCTGTTTTTT,CASSSLSPYTGELFF
NA,NA,TRBV28,TRBJ1-5,TGTGCCAGCAGCCCCTTGACAGGCCACCAACATTTT,CASSPLTGHQHF
NA,NA,TRBV18,TRBJ2-5,TGTGCCAGCTCACCACAGGGATCGGGAATGGAAGAGACCCAGTACTTC,CASSPQGSGMEETQYF
NA,once,TRBV21-1,TRBJ1-1,TGTGCCAGCAGCAAAGAAGGGAGGGCGACTGAAGCTTTCTTT,CASSKEGRATEAFF
TRBD2,few,TRBV5-1,TRBJ2-2,TGCGCCAGCAGCTTGGGAGCGGGAGGACCGCGAGGCACCGGGGAGCTGTTTTTT,CASSLGAGGPRGTGELFF
NA,NA,TRBV7-3,TRBJ2-5,TGTGCCAGCAGTCCTCAGGGTCCAGAGACCCAGTACTTC,CASSPQGPETQYF
NA,NA,TRBV6-5,TRBJ2-1,TGTGCCAGCAGCACCTCAGGGTTCTATGAGCAGTTCTTC,CASSTSGFYEQFF
NA,NA,TRBV12-5,TRBJ1-1,TGTGCTAGTGGTTTGGTCGGACACGCCGGCACTGAAGCTTTCTTT,CASGLVGHAGTEAFF
NA,NA,TRBV9,TRBJ1-1,TGTGCCAGCAGCCCGAGAGGGGGGGGTGAAGCTTTCTTT,CASSPRGGGEAFF
NA,once,TRBV24-1,TRBJ1-2,TGTGCCACCAGTGATCGCACCTCCACAGCCAGGGGCTACACCTTC,CATSDRTSTARGYTF
TRBD2,few,TRBV6-5,TRBJ2-3,TGTGCCACCCTTCTAGCGGGGTCCACAGATACGCAGTATTTT,CATLLAGSTDTQYF
TRBD2,NA,TRBV29-1,TRBJ2-4,TGCAGCGCTCTGGGTCGTAGCGGGAGGGGAAACATTCAGTACTTC,CSALGRSGRGNIQYF
NA,NA,TRBV7-2,TRBJ2-7,TGTGCCAGCAGCTCGCCGGGGGTGGACGAGCAGTACTTC,CASSSPGVDEQYF
NA,once,TRBV9,TRBJ2-7,TGTGCCAGCAGCGTAGATCCGGGGGACTACGAGCAGTACTTC,CASSVDPGDYEQYF
TRBD1,NA,TRBV9,TRBJ1-2,TGTGCCAGCAGCGTAGGGGACAGGGTTTCTGGCTACACCTTC,CASSVGDRVSGYTF
TRBD2,NA,TRBV6-5,TRBJ2-7,TGTGCCAGCAGTTACTCCGGGAGGGGCTCCTACGAGCAGTACTTC,CASSYSGRGSYEQYF
TRBD2,NA,TRBV5-4,TRBJ2-7,TGTGCCAGCAGCGCCCTGGGACTAGCGGGTACCTACGAGCAGTACTTC,CASSALGLAGTYEQYF
NA,NA,TRBV6-2/TRBV6-3,TRBJ1-1,TGTGCCAGCAGTTACGAGAGTTACACTGAAGCTTTCTTT,CASSYESYTEAFF
NA,NA,TRBV19,TRBJ1-1,TGTGCCAGTAGTATAGGTCCAGGGAACACTGAAGCTTTCTTT,CASSIGPGNTEAFF
NA,NA,TRBV16,TRBJ2-1,TGTGCCAGCAGCCAAGCTCCCGGGACTGCCTATGTCGATGAGCAGTTCTTC,CASSQAPGTAYVDEQFF
TRBD2,NA,TRBV28,TRBJ2-1,TGTGCCAGCAGTTCACCTACCCGACTAGCGGGAGGGCCTGAGCAGTTCTTC,CASSSPTRLAGGPEQFF
TRBD1,NA,TRBV6-5,TRBJ2-7,TGTGCCAGCACCTCTCCAGGGGGCCCCTACGAGCAGTACTTC,CASTSPGGPYEQYF
TRBD1,NA,TRBV19,TRBJ2-7,TGTGCCAGTAACCCCGGGACAGGGGGCTACGAGCAGTACTTC,CASNPGTGGYEQYF
TRBD2,NA,TRBV14,TRBJ2-1,TGTGCCAGCAGCCAAGGAGGAGCGGGAGGGTGGTACAATGAGCAGTTCTTC,CASSQGGAGGWYNEQFF
TRBD2,few,TRBV5-3,TRBJ2-7,TGTGCCAGAAGCTTTCCGGGACTAGCGGGAGATCCTTACGAGCAGTACTTC,CARSFPGLAGDPYEQYF
TRBD1,NA,TRBV28,TRBJ1-2,TGTGCCAGCAGTTTCCCGGGACAGGGCTATGGCTACACCTTC,CASSFPGQGYGYTF
NA,few,TRBV28,TRBJ2-3,TGTGCCAGCAGTTTACCTAGCGCCCTCACAGATACGCAGTATTTT,CASSLPSALTDTQYF
TRBD1,NA,TRBV7-6,TRBJ2-1,TGTGCCAGCAGCTTAGCCACAGGGGGTAAGAATGAGCAGTTCTTC,CASSLATGGKNEQFF
TRBD2,NA,TRBV11-2,TRBJ2-1,TGTGCCAGCAGCTTAGTCTCCTCTAGCGGGGGGCGGCATGAGCAGTTCTTC,CASSLVSSSGGRHEQFF
NA,few,TRBV5-4,TRBJ1-2,TGTGCCAGCAGCTTGGCCGGGGGTAGGAGAGGCTACACCTTC,CASSLAGGRRGYTF
TRBD2,NA,TRBV5-1,TRBJ2-3,TGCGCCAGCAGCCCAGGACTAGCGGGGCCTGGGGATACGCAGTATTTT,CASSPGLAGPGDTQYF
TRBD1,NA,TRBV7-3,TRBJ2-5,TGTGCCAGCAGCCCGGGACAGGGGAAGGTGGAGACCCAGTACTTC,CASSPGQGKVETQYF
NA,NA,TRBV18,TRBJ2-7,TGTGCCAGCTCACCGGGACTTTCTTCGGCCTACGAGCAGTACTTC,CASSPGLSSAYEQYF
NA,NA,TRBV2,TRBJ1-2,TGTGCCAGCAGTGAAGCGGGCAGCTTCGGCTATGGCTACACCTTC,CASSEAGSFGYGYTF
NA,once,TRBV7-2,TRBJ1-1,TGTGCCAGCAGCTTAGTAGCCCTGGAGGCTGAAGCTTTCTTT,CASSLVALEAEAFF
NA,NA,TRBV9,TRBJ1-6,TGTGCCAGCAGCGTAGATGGACAGAGTAATTCACCCCTCCACTTT,CASSVDGQSNSPLHF
TRBD2,NA,TRBV10-1,TRBJ2-7,TGCGCCAGCATCTTAGAAGCCCTAGCGGCCTTAGAGCAGTACTTC,CASILEALAALEQYF
NA,NA,TRBV3-1/TRBV3-2,TRBJ1-4,TGTGCCAGCAGCCAGGGGGGGACAACTAATGAAAAACTGTTTTTT,CASSQGGTTNEKLFF
NA,NA,TRBV2,TRBJ2-1,TGTGCCAGCAAGCGGAGAATGGATGAGCAGTTCTTC,CASKRRMDEQFF
TRBD1,once,TRBV19,TRBJ1-2,TGTGCCAGTAGGCTGACACAACAGGGGGCCTATGGCTACACCTTC,CASRLTQQGAYGYTF
NA,NA,TRBV5-1,TRBJ1-1,TGCGCCAGCAGCCCGGACAGTGGGGCTGAAGCTTTCTTT,CASSPDSGAEAFF
TRBD1,once,TRBV5-1,TRBJ2-5,TGCGCCAGTTCCGGGACAGGGGCTCAAGAGACCCAGTACTTC,CASSGTGAQETQYF
TRBD1,NA,TRBV13,TRBJ2-7,TGTGCCAGCAGCTTCCCGGGACAGGGAACCTACGAGCAGTACTTC,CASSFPGQGTYEQYF
NA,NA,TRBV28,TRBJ1-2,TGTGCCAGCAGCAACCAGGGCTATGGCTACACCTTC,CASSNQGYGYTF
TRBD2,NA,TRBV6-5,TRBJ2-7,TGTGCCAGCAGCTCCGGGACTAGCGTCTACGAGCAGTACTTC,CASSSGTSVYEQYF
TRBD1,few,TRBV6-5,TRBJ1-2,TGTGCCAGCAGTTCCCGACAGGGGAGGTATGGCTACACCTTC,CASSSRQGRYGYTF
TRBD1,NA,TRBV3-1/TRBV3-2,TRBJ2-3,TGTGCCAGCAGCCTAGGGGGCTCCACAGATACGCAGTATTTT,CASSLGGSTDTQYF
NA,NA,TRBV6-5,TRBJ2-7,TGTGCCAGCAGTTCTCCCCAGCGCTACGAGCAGTACTTC,CASSSPQRYEQYF
NA,few,TRBV30,TRBJ2-2,TGTGCCTGGAGTGCCACAGGGTTCTCCGGGGAGCTGTTTTTT,CAWSATGFSGELFF
NA,NA,TRBV2,TRBJ2-5,TGTGCCAGCAGTGAGAGCAGGGCGGGAAAGACCCAGTACTTC,CASSESRAGKTQYF
NA,NA,TRBV7-8,TRBJ1-1,TGTGCCAGCAGCTTAGTCGGGGGTGGCACTGAAGCTTTCTTT,CASSLVGGGTEAFF
TRBD1,NA,TRBV5-5,TRBJ1-5,TGTGCCAGCAGCCACCGGGACAGGGTCAACAACAATCAGCCCCAGCATTTT,CASSHRDRVNNNQPQHF
NA,NA,TRBV5-1,TRBJ1-3,TGCGCCAGCAGCTTGGGACAAAGTGGAAACACCATATATTTT,CASSLGQSGNTIYF
TRBD2,NA,TRBV4-1,TRBJ2-3,TGCGCCAGCAGCCAAGATCCCCTAGCGGGGGATACGCAGTATTTT,CASSQDPLAGDTQYF
TRBD1,NA,TRBV6-6,TRBJ1-1,TGTGCCAGCAGTCCGGTGGCAGGGGGCGGGTCGGGCACTGAAGCTTTCTTT,CASSPVAGGGSGTEAFF
NA,NA,TRBV6-5,TRBJ2-2,TGTGCCAGCAGCTCTAAAACCGCCGGGGAGCTGTTTTTT,CASSSKTAGELFF